This T cell receptor (beta chain) was observed in a study of blood T cell repertoires in COVID-19. Study-level background: The analysed material was cDNA or gDNA that came from T cells, B-cell-depleted T cells, or PBMCs.

Repertoires were generated with immunoSEQ multiplex PCR, while TCRdb's copy carries only in-frame clones and drops some. This sample has roughly 73,000 clones; under 85% occur once, and the top ten carry under 25%. The V and J ends lost 10 bases and 7 bases respectively, with 13 bases between them. Germline CDR1 LNHDA, CDR2 SQIVND (reference sequence). This CDR3 has 11 residues. Sequencing used peripheral blood. This receptor was identified in a man in his sixties or seventies with acute or convalescent COVID-19. The chain has TRBV19 and TRBJ1-2; D call uncertain. The CDR3 DNA follows: TGTGCCACCGGCGAGGTGGGTGGCTACACCTTC. Translating it yields CATGEVGGYTF. The full variable domain, its missing parts supplied by reference TRBV19 and TRBJ1-2, is DGGITQSPKYLFRKEGQNVTLSCEQNLNHDAMYWYRQDPGQGLRLIYYSQIVNDFQKGDIAEGYSVSREKKESFPLTVTSAQKNPTAFYLCATGEVGGYTFGSGTRLTVV.